This T cell receptor (beta chain) was recorded in a study of blood T cell repertoires in COVID-19. On the study more broadly: From T cells, B-cell-depleted T cells, or PBMCs came the material, which was cDNA or gDNA.

This CDR3 comprises 16 residues. Per germline, CDR1 SGHVS and CDR2 FQNEAQ. Trimming removed 5 bases from V and 5 bases from J; junction bases left unmatched: 11. TCRdb's table, derived via immunoSEQ multiplex PCR, lists solely in-frame clones and lacks some. The sample shows about 140,000 clones, about three quarters of them seen only once. The rearrangement joins TRBV7-8 to TRBJ2-5; 10 nucleotides line up with TRBD1. The sequence came from a woman aged 50 to 65 who had recovered from COVID-19. The specimen sequenced was PBMCs or T cells enriched from blood (not recorded which). The CDR3 is CASSVQPTGGLETQYF. The CDR3, as DNA: TGTGCCAGCAGCGTACAGCCGACAGGGGGCCTGGAGACCCAGTACTTC.